The next 10 T cell receptor beta chains were all read from a single sample in a study of Ad26.COV2.S vaccination and SARS-CoV-2 variants. The protocol was immunoSEQ multiplex PCR, while the TCRdb copy is restricted to in-frame clones and leaves out a portion. The table lists around 400,000 clones, over 75% of them singletons. Treatment indicated: some 20 received Ad26.COV2.S at low or high dose, single or two shots; several received placebo; per-sample allocation not given. Vaccine and placebo recipients were sampled on day 63 after the first injection. Sample: peripheral blood, taken in a trial of Ad26.COV2.S vaccine versus placebo. The source is a person between 18 and 60 years old who received the Ad26.COV2.S COVID-19 vaccine or a placebo.

The chain links TRBV7-2 to TRBJ2-2; D call uncertain. V gave up 3 bases and J gave up 6 bases, with 8 bases separating them. This CDR3 has 13 amino acids. Germline V CDR1 and CDR2: SGHTA, FQGNSA. The CDR3 sequence: CASSFPRPGELFF. Written as DNA, the CDR3 is TGTGCCAGCAGCTTCCCCCGACCCGGGGAGCTGTTTTTT.

A single count supports this clone. This chain links TRBV11-2 with TRBJ2-7, with 7 bases lining up with TRBD2. This CDR3 is built from 15 residues. Germline CDR1 is SGHAT and CDR2 is FQNNGV. J was trimmed by 2 bases and V by 2 bases; bases with no gene match: 6. CDR3 sequence reads: CASSLSPSGAYEQYF. The CDR3 DNA reads TGTGCCAGCAGCTTAAGTCCTAGCGGAGCCTACGAGCAGTACTTC.

The genes are TRBV5-1 and TRBJ2-1, with TRBD2 identical over 11 bases. The V and J ends lost 4 bases and 8 bases, in that order; junction bases with no gene match: 8. CDR3 length: 15 amino acids. Germline assignment: CDR1 SGHRS and CDR2 YFSETQ. The CDR3 DNA follows: TGCGCCAGCAGCACCGGACTAGCGGGCTGGGATGAGCAGTTCTTC. It translates to CASSTGLAGWDEQFF.

The chain employs TRBV5-4 and TRBJ2-7; 11 bases line up with TRBD1. This CDR3 is 15 amino acids long. The germline CDR1 and CDR2 sequences are SGHNT and YYREEE (reference sequence). After removal of 4 bases from V and 2 bases from J, the junction contained 5 bases not matched to a gene. CDR3 region: CASSTPGQGAYEQYF. CDR3 coding DNA: TGTGCCAGCAGCACTCCGGGACAGGGGGCCTACGAGCAGTACTTC.

The chain joins TRBV28 to TRBJ2-1, with D unclear. V lost 6 bases and J 4 bases, leaving 10 bases between the germline ends. From germline, CDR1 is MDHEN and CDR2 SYDVKM. The CDR3 consists of 13 residues. CDR3 in amino acids: CASRATVYNEQFF. The CDR3 DNA reads as TGTGCCAGCAGGGCGACTGTATACAATGAGCAGTTCTTC.

The chain links TRBV6-6 to TRBJ1-1; D remains unclear. Germline CDR1 MNHNY, CDR2 SVGAGI (reference sequence). Between the trimmed V and J ends, which lost 0 bases and 7 bases, there was a span of 12 bases. The CDR3 has 14 residues. In DNA form, the CDR3 reads TGTGCCAGCAGTTACTCGTTAGAAAGATTTGAAGCTTTCTTT. Protein sequence: CASSYSLERFEAFF.

This clone was picked up a small number of times. The chain joins TRBV4-1 to TRBJ2-1; 10 bases are a match to TRBD1. Germline V gene data show CDR1 as MGHRA and CDR2 as YSYEKL. This CDR3 region has 16 residues. Unmatched junction bases numbered 1, after V lost 0 bases and J lost 2 bases. CDR3 bases: TGCGCCAGCAGCCAAGACGGGACAGGGGCCTACAATGAGCAGTTCTTC. Protein product: CASSQDGTGAYNEQFF.

The genes are TRBV21-1 and TRBJ2-7. TRBV21-1 is a documented pseudogene. The CDR3 loop spans 12 amino acids. In nucleotides, the CDR3 is TGTGCCAGCAGCAAAGCGGTCTACGAGCAGTACTTC. Translating gives CASSKAVYEQYF.

This chain links TRBV6-5 with TRBJ1-4, with D possibly TRBD1 on 6 matching bases. Germline V gene lookup returns CDR1 MNHEY and CDR2 SVGAGI. This CDR3 contains 14 residues. Trimming removed 2 bases from V and 8 bases from J, with 12 bases in between. DNA of the CDR3: TGTGCCAGCAGTTACAAGGGGGGAGGGGAAAAACTGTTTTTT. It yields the protein CASSYKGGGEKLFF.

The chain couples TRBV5-1 to TRBJ2-1; TRBD1 matches 9 bases. The CDR3 covers 15 residues. Trimming removed 0 bases from V and 9 bases from J; junction bases left unmatched: 7. The germline CDR1 and CDR2 sequences are SGHRS and YFSETQ. CDR3 DNA sequence: TGCGCCAGCAGCTTGGCTACAGGGGGCGGGAGTGAGCAGTTCTTC. Protein: CASSLATGGGSEQFF.